Listed below are T cell receptor beta chains from one sample, sequenced in a study of shared clonotypes between healthy human individuals. Profiling relied on immunoSEQ multiplex PCR, and the TCRdb table lists in-frame clones only, not all of them. Of approximately 2,200,000 clones in the sample, more than 85% are singletons; the top ten hold around 1.7%. What was sequenced was naive CD8+ T cells from PBMCs. These receptors all come from a man aged 18 to 29 in good health. Some clones in this sample may be carry-over from other donors' samples. CDR3s include the opening cysteine and the closing phenylalanine or tryptophan. The D gene is left open where the match is weak. The listing skips clone size in some rows; elsewhere it reads once, few, many or a size class.

d_call	v_call	clone_size	j_call	cdr3_nt	cdr3_aa
TRBD1	TRBV5-8	once	TRBJ2-2	TGTGCCAGCAGCCCGGACAGGGCGAACACCGGGGAGCTGTTTTTT	CASSPDRANTGELFF
-	TRBV7-2	once	TRBJ2-1	TGTGCCAGCAGCTCTCGTGATGGGCCTCTTTACAATGAGCAGTTCTTC	CASSSRDGPLYNEQFF
-	TRBV7-8	-	TRBJ1-1	TGTGCCAGCACCGACCCTTCGGAAAACACTGAAGCTTTCTTT	CASTDPSENTEAFF
TRBD2	TRBV9	-	TRBJ2-7	TGTGCCAGCAGCGTAGATGGGACTAGCGGAATTTGGCAGTACTTC	CASSVDGTSGIWQYF
-	TRBV2	-	TRBJ2-5	TGTGCCATAGCCAGGAAACAAGAGACCCAGTACTTC	CAIARKQETQYF
-	TRBV27	once	TRBJ2-1	TGTGCCAGCAGTTTAAGGACGGGGACCCACAATGAGCAGTTCTTC	CASSLRTGTHNEQFF
TRBD2	TRBV6-1	-	TRBJ2-1	TGTGCCAGCATGGTGGGGACTAGCAATGAGCAGTTCTTC	CASMVGTSNEQFF
TRBD1	TRBV27	-	TRBJ1-5	TGTGCCAGCAGTCTCGACAGGGTACAGCCCCAGCATTTT	CASSLDRVQPQHF
-	TRBV27	-	TRBJ1-2	TGTGCCAGCAGTTTAGGCCCAAACTATGGCTACACCTTC	CASSLGPNYGYTF
TRBD1	TRBV9	-	TRBJ1-2	TGTGCCAGCAGCGTAGATGGACAGGGGTACTATGGCTACACCTTC	CASSVDGQGYYGYTF
TRBD2	TRBV7-9	-	TRBJ2-1	TGTGCCAGCAGCTTGGAACCGGGACTAGCGGGTAACAATGAGCAGTTCTTC	CASSLEPGLAGNNEQFF
-	TRBV9	-	TRBJ1-1	TGTGCCAGCAGCGTAGTCCTTCGACAGGACGCTGAAGCTTTCTTT	CASSVVLRQDAEAFF
-	TRBV28	many	TRBJ1-2	TGTGCCAGCAGTCCACAGGTCATAACTCATGGCTACACCTTC	CASSPQVITHGYTF
-	TRBV21-1	once	TRBJ1-1	TGTGCCAGCAGCAGACAAAAGGGGGACAGGGTGATATGGGCCGACACTGAAGCTTTCTTT	CASSRQKGDRVIWADTEAFF
-	TRBV5-1	-	TRBJ2-7	TGCGCCAGCAGCTTGGGCCTCAGCCCCGAGCAGTACTTC	CASSLGLSPEQYF
-	TRBV5-6	-	TRBJ1-1	TGTGCCAGCAGCTTGGTGGCGGGTTGGCTGAACACTGAAGCTTTCTTT	CASSLVAGWLNTEAFF
-	TRBV2	few	TRBJ1-5	TGTGCCAGCACTTCTGGCAATCAGCCCCAGCATTTT	CASTSGNQPQHF
-	TRBV28	-	TRBJ2-3	TGTGCCAGCAGTTTAGGGTTAGCGGAAACTAGCACAGATACGCAGTATTTT	CASSLGLAETSTDTQYF
-	TRBV25-1	-	TRBJ2-5	TGTGCCAGCAGGAGGGGGTTTCAAGAGACCCAGTACTTC	CASRRGFQETQYF
-	TRBV7-8	-	TRBJ1-1	TGTGCCAGCAGCCCCACCGCTCCGGGGTATGGGACTGAAGCTTTCTTT	CASSPTAPGYGTEAFF
-	TRBV28	few	TRBJ2-1	TGTGCCAGCAGCTCCCCTAGGGGCAATGAGCAGTTCTTC	CASSSPRGNEQFF
-	TRBV4-1	-	TRBJ2-1	TGCGCCAGCAGCCAAGAATTAGCGGACAATGAGCAGTTCTTC	CASSQELADNEQFF
-	TRBV9	-	TRBJ1-1	TGTGCCAGCAGCGTAGATAACCGGAACACTGAAGCTTTCTTT	CASSVDNRNTEAFF
TRBD2	TRBV5-4	-	TRBJ2-5	TGTGCCAGCAGCTTGCATCTAGCGGGCCTCCAAGAGACCCAGTACTTC	CASSLHLAGLQETQYF
-	TRBV7-6	-	TRBJ2-1	TGTGCCAGCAGCTCTAGACCCCGCGCCCCCTGGAATGAGCAGTTCTTC	CASSSRPRAPWNEQFF
TRBD2	TRBV7-9	-	TRBJ2-1	TGTGCCAGCAGCTTAGCGGGGGGACTAGCGGGGAGCTCCTACAATGAGCAGTTCTTC	CASSLAGGLAGSSYNEQFF
-	TRBV7-2	-	TRBJ1-1	TGTGCCAGCAGCTTACTCGGGGGGCTTGGGACTGAAGCTTTCTTT	CASSLLGGLGTEAFF
-	TRBV15	-	TRBJ1-1	TGTGCCACCAGCAGAGATGCCTTCGGGGGATGGAGGAACACTGAAGCTTTCTTT	CATSRDAFGGWRNTEAFF
TRBD2	TRBV7-9	-	TRBJ2-3	TGTGCCAGCAGACCTACTAGCGGGCTGATCACAGATACGCAGTATTTT	CASRPTSGLITDTQYF
TRBD2	TRBV7-9	once	TRBJ2-2	TGTGCCAGCAGCTTAGGGCGGGAGATCGGGGAGCTGTTTTTT	CASSLGREIGELFF
TRBD2	TRBV29-1	-	TRBJ2-7	TGCAGCGTTAACACCTTAGCGGGAGGGCCCGACGAGCAGTACTTC	CSVNTLAGGPDEQYF
TRBD2	TRBV9	-	TRBJ2-7	TGTGCCAGCAGCGCCCGGGACTACTCCTACGAGCAGTACTTC	CASSARDYSYEQYF
-	TRBV28	-	TRBJ2-1	TGTGCCAGCAGGGATCGGGGGACCTTCTACAATGAGCAGTTCTTC	CASRDRGTFYNEQFF
-	TRBV11-2	-	TRBJ1-2	TGTGCCAGCTCCCACGGGGGGGGCGGCGATGGCTACACCTTC	CASSHGGGGDGYTF